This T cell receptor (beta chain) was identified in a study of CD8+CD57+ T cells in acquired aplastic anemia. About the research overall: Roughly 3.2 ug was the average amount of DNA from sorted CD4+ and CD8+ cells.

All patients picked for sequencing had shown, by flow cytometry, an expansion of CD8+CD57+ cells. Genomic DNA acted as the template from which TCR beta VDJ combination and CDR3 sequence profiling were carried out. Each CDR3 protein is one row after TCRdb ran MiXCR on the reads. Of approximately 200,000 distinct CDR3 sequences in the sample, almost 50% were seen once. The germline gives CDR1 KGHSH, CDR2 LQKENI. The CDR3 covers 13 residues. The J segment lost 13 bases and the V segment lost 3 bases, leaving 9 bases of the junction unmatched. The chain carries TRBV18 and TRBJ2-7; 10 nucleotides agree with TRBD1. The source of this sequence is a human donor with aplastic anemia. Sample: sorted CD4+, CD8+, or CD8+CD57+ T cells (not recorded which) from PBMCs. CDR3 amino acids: CASSPGTGERVYF. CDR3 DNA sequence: TGTGCCAGCTCACCCGGGACAGGGGAAAGGGTCTACTTC. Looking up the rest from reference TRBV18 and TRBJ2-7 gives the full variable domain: NAGVMQNPRHLVRRRGQEARLRCSPMKGHSHVYWYRQLPEEGLKFMVYLQKENIIDESGMPKERFSAEFPKEGPSILRIQQVVRGDSAAYFCASSPGTGERVYFGPGTRLTVT.